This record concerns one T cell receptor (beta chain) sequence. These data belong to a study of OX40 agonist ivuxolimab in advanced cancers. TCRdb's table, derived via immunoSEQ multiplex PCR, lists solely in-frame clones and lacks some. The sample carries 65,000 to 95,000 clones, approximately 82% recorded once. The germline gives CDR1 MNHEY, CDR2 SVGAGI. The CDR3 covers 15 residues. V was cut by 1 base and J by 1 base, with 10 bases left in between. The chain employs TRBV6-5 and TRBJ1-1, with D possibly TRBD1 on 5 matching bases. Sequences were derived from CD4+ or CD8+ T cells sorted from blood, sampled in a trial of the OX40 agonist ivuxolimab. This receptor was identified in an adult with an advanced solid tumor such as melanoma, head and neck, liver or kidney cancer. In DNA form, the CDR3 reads TGTGCCAGCAGTTACTTAAGCAGGGCGAACACTGAAGCTTTCTTT. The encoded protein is CASSYLSRANTEAFF.